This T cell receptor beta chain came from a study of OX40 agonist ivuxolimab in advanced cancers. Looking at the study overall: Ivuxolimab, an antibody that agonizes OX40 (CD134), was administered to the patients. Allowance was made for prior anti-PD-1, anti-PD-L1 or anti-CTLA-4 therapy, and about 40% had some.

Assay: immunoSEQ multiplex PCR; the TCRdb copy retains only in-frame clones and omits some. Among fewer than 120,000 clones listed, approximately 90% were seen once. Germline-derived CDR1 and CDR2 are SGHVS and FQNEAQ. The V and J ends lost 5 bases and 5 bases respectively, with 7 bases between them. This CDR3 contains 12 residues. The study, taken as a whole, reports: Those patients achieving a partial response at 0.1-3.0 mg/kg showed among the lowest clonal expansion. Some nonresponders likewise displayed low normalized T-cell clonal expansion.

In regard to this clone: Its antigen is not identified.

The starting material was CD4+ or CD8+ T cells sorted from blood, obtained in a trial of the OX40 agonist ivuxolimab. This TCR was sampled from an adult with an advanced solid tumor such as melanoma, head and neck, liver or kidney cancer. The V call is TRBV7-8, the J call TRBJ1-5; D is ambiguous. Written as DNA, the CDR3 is TGTGCCAGCAGCACATCAGATCAGCCCCAGCATTTT. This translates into CASSTSDQPQHF.